This T cell receptor beta chain came from a study of beta chain features in type 1 diabetes. Whole-study results and caveats: A moderate, significant TCRB CDR3 shortening appeared in type 1 diabetes across four CD4+ subsets.

V lost 2 bases and J 4 bases, leaving 5 bases between the germline ends. Germline V gene data show CDR1 as LNHDA and CDR2 as SQIVND (reference sequence). CDR3 length equals 13 residues. Expressed TCRB transcripts were sequenced, since all the RNA that had been isolated was reverse transcribed. Using immunoSEQ multiplex PCR, the repertoire was profiled, and TCRdb retains in-frame clones only, with some absent. The repertoire holds fewer than 300,000 clones, with roughly 20% as singletons. Of note for this clone: The antigen is unknown.

This TCR derives from a woman aged 40 to 50 with type 1 diabetes. Sequenced input: naive CD4+ T cells from blood. The genes are TRBV19 and TRBJ2-2; D gene ambiguous. CDR3 amino acids: CASSIWSTGELFF. The CDR3 DNA follows: TGTGCCAGTAGTATATGGAGCACCGGGGAGCTGTTTTTT.